One and the same sample provided the 29 T cell receptor beta chains below, sequenced in a study of T-cell memory formation after mild COVID-19. Each CDR3 protein is one row after TCRdb ran MiXCR on the 5' RACE reads. The data contain about 340,000 distinct CDR3 sequences, roughly 19% of them singletons. The sample consisted of PBMCs or a T cell subset sorted from them (not recorded which). Receptor source: a man between 18 and 29 years old who had mild COVID-19 (a few samples of this study predate the infection). Cell type and time point are not known.

This clonotype has more than one count but fewer than ten. V gene TRBV7-3 combines with J gene TRBJ1-1; D possibly corresponds to TRBD1 (5 bases). In germline, CDR1 is SGHTA, CDR2 FQGTGA. The ends were cut back, 5 bases at V and 6 bases at J, with 10 bases in the middle. The CDR3 has 12 amino acids. The CDR3 sequence is CASSVPGAEAFF. As DNA, the CDR3 is TGTGCCAGCAGCGTACCGGGGGCTGAAGCTTTCTTT. Complete variable domain (other parts from reference TRBV7-3 and TRBJ1-1): GAGVSQTPSNKVTEKGKYVELRCDPISGHTALYWYRQSLGQGPEFLIYFQGTGAADDSGLPNDRFFAVRPEGSVSTLKIQRTERGDSAVYLCASSVPGAEAFFGQGTRLTVV.

CDR3: CASSSMRLAATDTQYF. CDR3 sequence (DNA): TGTGCCAGCAGCTCTATGAGGCTAGCGGCCACAGATACGCAGTATTTT. V is TRBV7-8 and J is TRBJ2-3, with 7 bases lining up with TRBD2. Germline lookup yields CDR1 SGHVS and CDR2 FQNEAQ. This CDR3 has 16 residues. The ends lost 4 bases at V and 2 bases at J; junction bases unmatched: 9. The entire variable domain, with the rest obtained from reference TRBV7-8 and TRBJ2-3, is as follows: GAGVSQSPRYKVAKRGQDVALRCDPISGHVSLFWYQQALGQGPEFLTYFQNEAQLDKSGLPSDRFFAERPEGSVSTLKIQRTQQEDSAVYLCASSSMRLAATDTQYFGPGTRLTVL.

This clonotype appeared a few times. The genes are TRBV11-2 and TRBJ2-3; 11 nucleotides line up with TRBD1. Trimming removed 5 bases from V and 4 bases from J; junction bases left unmatched: 8. In germline, CDR1 is SGHAT, CDR2 FQNNGV. The CDR3 runs 16 residues. The CDR3 loop is CASSPPGQGVSDTQYF. The DNA for the CDR3 is TGTGCCAGCAGCCCCCCGGGACAGGGGGTCTCAGATACGCAGTATTTT.

The table lists this clonotype with a few counts. The J gene is TRBJ1-4, the V gene TRBV18; D might be TRBD1 (6 bases). Trimming took off 4 bases at V and 0 bases at J, with 12 bases between the two ends. The CDR3 totals 16 residues. CDR1 and CDR2 (germline): KGHSH, LQKENI. The CDR3 DNA follows: TGTGCCAGCTCACAGGGACAAGGAGCAACTAATGAAAAACTGTTTTTT. As protein: CASSQGQGATNEKLFF.

This clonotype was picked up a small number of times. The chain carries TRBV7-9 and TRBJ2-3; unclear D gene. Trimming stripped 1 base from V and 6 bases from J, with 8 bases between. Germline V CDR1 and CDR2: SEHNR, FQNEAQ (reference sequence). This CDR3 is built from 13 residues. CDR3 in amino acids: CASSLGWKDTQYF. Here the CDR3 DNA reads TGTGCCAGCAGCTTAGGGTGGAAGGATACGCAGTATTTT.

CDR3 amino acids: CASSQDPSGGYYEQYF. CDR3 DNA: TGTGCCAGCAGCCAAGATCCTAGCGGGGGATACTACGAGCAGTACTTC. The J gene is TRBJ2-7, the V gene TRBV3-1; 10 bases map to TRBD2. The CDR3 has 16 residues. V lost 0 bases to trimming and J lost 3 bases; unmatched junction nucleotides: 5. CDR1 and CDR2 (germline): LGHDT, YNNKEL (reference sequence).

This clonotype has only a few counts. The chain couples TRBV19 to TRBJ1-2, with unresolved D. Germline V gene sequence: CDR1 LNHDA, CDR2 SQIVND (reference sequence). V shed 5 bases and J shed 5 bases, with 12 bases lying between them. CDR3 length: 13 residues. CDR3 sequence (DNA): TGTGCCAGTAGTCCAACCAACACATATGGCTACACCTTC. This gives the protein CASSPTNTYGYTF.

This clonotype was detected ten times or more. The rearrangement uses TRBV27 and TRBJ1-1, with D perhaps TRBD1 (5 bases). The CDR3 extends over 14 amino acids. Trimming shortened V by 2 bases and J by 5 bases, and 12 bases separated the two germline ends. In germline, CDR1 is MNHEY, CDR2 SMNVEV (reference sequence). The CDR3 loop is CASSLLQGGTEAFF. CDR3 DNA sequence: TGTGCCAGCAGTTTACTCCAGGGCGGAACTGAAGCTTTCTTT.

This clonotype was recorded at least ten times. V usage is TRBV15 and J usage is TRBJ2-2, with TRBD2 matching over 7 bases. The CDR3 is made up of 18 amino acids. Unmatched junction bases numbered 15, after V lost 4 bases and J lost 4 bases. CDR1 is LNHNV and CDR2 is YYDKDF in the germline V gene (reference sequence). CDR3 DNA: TGTGCCACCAGCACTCGGCCCGGGGGGAACGAAGGCACCGGGGAGCTGTTTTTT. Protein sequence: CATSTRPGGNEGTGELFF.

The rearrangement links TRBV6-5 to TRBJ2-5, with D possibly matching TRBD2 (6 bases). The length of the CDR3 is 14 residues. Trimming stripped 6 bases from V and 1 base from J, with 12 bases between. Per the germline V gene, CDR1 is MNHEY and CDR2 is SVGAGI. The CDR3 nucleotides read TGTGCCAGCAGAAAACCGGGACTCCAAGAGACCCAGTACTTC. Amino acids: CASRKPGLQETQYF.

In its sample, this clonotype was seen many times. CDR3 residues: CASSLDETQYF. CDR3 DNA: TGTGCCAGCAGTTTAGATGAGACCCAGTACTTC. The chain is built from TRBV12-3 or TRBV12-4 and TRBJ2-5; D not certain. CDR3 size: 11 residues. Trimming took 1 base from V and 5 from J, leaving 2 bases between them.

The rearrangement joins TRBV5-1 to TRBJ2-1; the D is unclear. Trimming pared 0 bases from V and 0 bases from J, leaving 10 bases between. Germline CDR1 SGHRS, CDR2 YFSETQ. The CDR3 is made up of 16 amino acids. CDR3 sequence (DNA): TGCGCCAGCAGCTTGGACACGGGTTCCTCCTACAATGAGCAGTTCTTC. Encoded protein: CASSLDTGSSYNEQFF.

This chain links TRBV12-3 or TRBV12-4 with TRBJ1-4; D gene uncertain. This CDR3 spans 15 amino acids. V lost 2 bases and J 7 bases, leaving 14 bases between the germline ends. The CDR3: CASSLRTAGTEKLFF. CDR3 DNA: TGTGCCAGCAGTTTAAGAACAGCGGGAACTGAAAAACTGTTTTTT.

The CDR3 loop is CASIPTGGVDTQYF. The DNA for the CDR3 is TGTGCCAGCATTCCGACAGGGGGCGTAGATACGCAGTATTTT. The chain uses TRBV12-3 or TRBV12-4 and TRBJ2-3; 10 nucleotides line up with TRBD1. The CDR3 is 14 residues long. Unmatched junction bases numbered 6, after V lost 7 bases and J lost 5 bases.

This clonotype was seen a few times. The CDR3 DNA reads as TGCAGTGCCGGACAGGGCCTCTCCTACGAGCAGTACTTC. It is translated as CSAGQGLSYEQYF. This rearrangement joins TRBV20-1 to TRBJ2-7; TRBD1 matches at 8 bases. Germline CDR1 is DFQATT and CDR2 is SNEGSKA (reference sequence). There are 13 residues in the CDR3. Unmatched junction bases numbered 4, after V lost 6 bases and J lost 0 bases.

There are a few counts of this clonotype. The chain carries TRBV5-1 and TRBJ2-2, with TRBD2 identical over 12 bases. The germline gives CDR1 SGHRS, CDR2 YFSETQ. The V and J ends lost 2 bases and 0 bases, in that order; junction bases with no gene match: 2. There are 17 residues in the CDR3. The CDR3 coding sequence is TGCGCCAGCAGCTTTACTAGCGGGGGGCCGAACACCGGGGAGCTGTTTTTT. It translates to CASSFTSGGPNTGELFF.

Note on this clonotype: At one end, the junction sequence differs from germline, possibly due to a read error. V is TRBV20-1 and J is TRBJ2-7; no clear D. Germline V gene data show CDR1 as DFQATT and CDR2 as SNEGSKA (reference sequence). The length of the CDR3 is 12 residues. The CDR3 coding sequence is TGCAGTGCCAGAGAGGCTGGCTACGAGCAGTACTTC. Amino acids: CSAREAGYEQYF.

There are a few counts of this clonotype. This chain uses TRBV7-2 with TRBJ2-2; TRBD1 aligns across 11 bases. Germline lookup yields CDR1 SGHTA and CDR2 FQGNSA. J gave up 5 bases and V 5 bases, and 7 bases lay outside the gene matches. This CDR3 is 16 amino acids long. The CDR3 protein is CASSPRTGGSTGELFF. CDR3 DNA: TGTGCCAGCAGCCCGCGGACAGGGGGCTCTACCGGGGAGCTGTTTTTT. The full variable domain, with the rest looked up from reference TRBV7-2 and TRBJ2-2, is GAGVSQSPSNKVTEKGKDVELRCDPISGHTALYWYRQSLGQGLEFLIYFQGNSAPDKSGLPSDRFSAERTGGSVSTLTIQRTQQEDSAVYLCASSPRTGGSTGELFFGEGSRLTVL.

The chain combines TRBV5-1 with TRBJ1-2; unclear D gene. The germline V and J ends were trimmed by 4 bases and 6 bases, with 13 bases remaining between them. CDR3 size: 13 residues. Looked up from germline, CDR1 is SGHRS and CDR2 is YFSETQ. CDR3 in amino acids: CASSPFEGNGYTF. In DNA form, the CDR3 reads TGCGCCAGCAGCCCCTTCGAGGGAAATGGCTACACCTTC.

This clonotype came up a few times. The genes are TRBV4-3 and TRBJ2-7; D gene ambiguous. The CDR3 is 13 residues long. The germline V gene has CDR1 LGHNA and CDR2 YSLEER. V lost 0 bases, J lost 3 bases, and 6 bases lay in between. For the CDR3, the DNA is TGCGCCAGCAGCCAAGAGGGCAGCTACGAGCAGTACTTC. This sequence encodes CASSQEGSYEQYF.

This clonotype was picked up a small number of times. The J gene is TRBJ1-6, the V gene TRBV5-1; 7 bases align to TRBD1. This CDR3 contains 15 residues. The ends lost 0 bases at V and 7 bases at J; junction bases unmatched: 4. Germline V gives CDR1 SGHRS, CDR2 YFSETQ. In DNA form, the CDR3 reads TGCGCCAGCAGCTTGGTGACAGGGATCAATTCACCCCTCCACTTT. As protein: CASSLVTGINSPLHF.

This clonotype was detected a few times. The chain links TRBV7-7 to TRBJ2-3; D gene unclear. CDR1 is SSHAT, CDR2 FNYEAQ, per germline (reference sequence). The CDR3 runs to 14 residues. The V end lost 4 bases, the J end lost 0 bases, and 8 bases lay between the germline ends. In DNA, the CDR3 is TGTGCCAGCAGCTCAATCGGGAGCACAGATACGCAGTATTTT. It translates to CASSSIGSTDTQYF.

The chain recombines TRBV29-1 with TRBJ1-4; perhaps TRBD1 as D (6 bases). The CDR3 has 14 residues. V was cut by 0 bases and J by 8 bases, with 13 bases left in between. Germline values: CDR1 SQVTM, CDR2 ANQGSEA. The CDR3 DNA sequence: TGCAGCGTTGAAGAGACAGGCTTTCAAGAAAAACTGTTTTTT. It codes for CSVEETGFQEKLFF.

This clonotype was seen a handful of times. The chain combines TRBV9 with TRBJ2-1; D may match TRBD1 or TRBD2 (5 bases each). The CDR3 totals 15 residues. Between the trimmed V and J ends, which lost 0 bases and 4 bases, there was a span of 11 bases. Germline V gene sequence: CDR1 SGDLS, CDR2 YYNGEE. The CDR3 DNA reads TGTGCCAGCAGCGTAGGGGGGAGTGTGTACAATGAGCAGTTCTTC. Residues: CASSVGGSVYNEQFF.

The chain has TRBV7-2 and TRBJ1-6; D call uncertain. CDR1 is SGHTA, CDR2 FQGNSA, per germline. The CDR3 has 15 amino acids. Trimming left V 1 base short and J 9 bases short, with 13 bases between. The CDR3 DNA reads TGTGCCAGCAGCTTAGTGCGGGGTCTTGGTTCACCCCTCCACTTT. It translates to CASSLVRGLGSPLHF.

This clonotype was recorded a few times. The chain uses TRBV20-1 and TRBJ1-1; D gene uncertain. Germline V gene sequence: CDR1 DFQATT, CDR2 SNEGSKA (reference sequence). This CDR3 comprises 12 residues. Trimming removed 3 bases from V and 1 base from J, with 6 bases in between. Here the CDR3 reads CSASSRNTEAFF. In DNA form, the CDR3 reads TGCAGTGCTAGTTCCCGGAACACTGAAGCTTTCTTT.

This clonotype was counted a few times. The chain has TRBV20-1 and TRBJ1-1; D perhaps matches TRBD1 (6 bases). The CDR3 covers 13 residues. V was clipped by 6 bases and J by 1 base, with 12 bases between them. Germline V gene sequence: CDR1 DFQATT, CDR2 SNEGSKA (reference sequence). The CDR3 DNA reads TGCAGTGCCCCCAGGGGCCAGAACACTGAAGCTTTCTTT. It encodes CSAPRGQNTEAFF.

The sample holds a few counts of this clonotype. The genes are TRBV25-1 and TRBJ2-2, with a tentative D call TRBD1 (6 bases). Between the trimmed V and J ends, which lost 6 bases and 6 bases, there was a span of 14 bases. The CDR3 contains 14 residues. Germline-derived CDR1 and CDR2 are MGHDK and SYGVNS. CDR3: CASRDRRTAGELFF. CDR3 nucleotides: TGTGCCAGCAGGGACAGACGGACCGCCGGGGAGCTGTTTTTT.

This chain joins TRBV5-1 and TRBJ2-7; D remains unclear. This CDR3 comprises 14 residues. Per the germline V gene, CDR1 is SGHRS and CDR2 is YFSETQ. V gave up 0 bases and J gave up 7 bases, with 14 bases separating them. The CDR3 sequence is CASSLDYLLGEQYF. The DNA for the CDR3 is TGCGCCAGCAGCTTGGACTACCTGTTGGGAGAGCAGTACTTC.